A selection of T cell receptor beta chains follows, all from one sample in a study of OX40 agonist ivuxolimab in advanced cancers. Method: immunoSEQ multiplex PCR; TCRdb's copy keeps in-frame clones and lacks some. The repertoire holds about 33,000 clones, with around 85% as singletons. The sequences come from CD4+ or CD8+ T cells sorted from blood, collected in a trial of the OX40 agonist ivuxolimab. These receptors all come from an adult with an advanced solid tumor such as melanoma, head and neck, liver or kidney cancer. Each CDR3 is given with its conserved first and last residue. Fields, in order: CDR3 DNA, CDR3 protein, V gene, clone size, D gene, CDR3 length, J gene. The D gene is left open where the match is weak. The listing skips clone size in some rows; elsewhere it reads once, few, many or a size class.

cdr3_nt: TGTGCCAGTAGTTTTTATCTAGGGACGCCAGGCTCACCCCTCCACTTT
cdr3_aa: CASSFYLGTPGSPLHF
v_call: TRBV19
clone_size: -
d_call: -
cdr3_length: 16
j_call: TRBJ1-6

cdr3_nt: TGTGCCTGGAGTGTTCAGGGGGATGGCAATCAGCCCCAGCATTTT
cdr3_aa: CAWSVQGDGNQPQHF
v_call: TRBV30
clone_size: -
d_call: TRBD1
cdr3_length: 15
j_call: TRBJ1-5

cdr3_nt: TGTGCCTGGAGTACGGCAGGGGATCAGCCCCAGCATTTT
cdr3_aa: CAWSTAGDQPQHF
v_call: TRBV30
clone_size: once
d_call: -
cdr3_length: 13
j_call: TRBJ1-5

cdr3_nt: TGTGCCAGCAGTTCGGTGTGGGCAGACGCGTACGAGCAGTACTTC
cdr3_aa: CASSSVWADAYEQYF
v_call: TRBV28
clone_size: -
d_call: -
cdr3_length: 15
j_call: TRBJ2-7

cdr3_nt: TGCGCCAGCAGCCAAGAGTGGGACTTTTACAATGAGCAGTTCTTC
cdr3_aa: CASSQEWDFYNEQFF
v_call: TRBV4-1
clone_size: -
d_call: -
cdr3_length: 15
j_call: TRBJ2-1

cdr3_nt: TGTGCCAGCAGTGAAGGTCTAGAGAACACTGAAGCTTTCTTT
cdr3_aa: CASSEGLENTEAFF
v_call: TRBV6-5
clone_size: -
d_call: -
cdr3_length: 14
j_call: TRBJ1-1

cdr3_nt: TGTGCCAGCAGTTACTCGCAGGGGCCCACAGATACGCAGTATTTT
cdr3_aa: CASSYSQGPTDTQYF
v_call: TRBV6-5
clone_size: -
d_call: -
cdr3_length: 15
j_call: TRBJ2-3

cdr3_nt: TGTGCCAGCAGCTTCAGGGGGGGGCTTGGCTACACCTTC
cdr3_aa: CASSFRGGLGYTF
v_call: TRBV5-4
clone_size: -
d_call: TRBD1
cdr3_length: 13
j_call: TRBJ1-2

cdr3_nt: TGCGCCAGCAGCCATCCCGGGACAGGGGAAGTTGTTGACACTGAAGCTTTCTTT
cdr3_aa: CASSHPGTGEVVDTEAFF
v_call: TRBV4-1
clone_size: -
d_call: TRBD1
cdr3_length: 18
j_call: TRBJ1-1

cdr3_nt: TGTGCCAGCAGTGAAGGGGCAGCTAATGAAAAACTGTTTTTT
cdr3_aa: CASSEGAANEKLFF
v_call: TRBV2
clone_size: -
d_call: -
cdr3_length: 14
j_call: TRBJ1-4

cdr3_nt: TGTGCCAGCAGCTTGGGTACCCTGGGCACAGATACGCAGTATTTT
cdr3_aa: CASSLGTLGTDTQYF
v_call: TRBV5-5
clone_size: medium-sized
d_call: -
cdr3_length: 15
j_call: TRBJ2-3

cdr3_nt: TGTGCCTGGAGTGAACTGGGATTAACTAATGAAAAACTGTTTTTT
cdr3_aa: CAWSELGLTNEKLFF
v_call: TRBV30
clone_size: -
d_call: -
cdr3_length: 15
j_call: TRBJ1-4

cdr3_nt: TGTGCCAGCAGCCGGGAGGGGGAAGCCCCCACTGAAGCTTTCTTT
cdr3_aa: CASSREGEAPTEAFF
v_call: TRBV5-8
clone_size: -
d_call: -
cdr3_length: 15
j_call: TRBJ1-1

cdr3_nt: TGTGCCAGCAGGGGTACATCTTTAGGCCCTAGCCTCGCCGGGGAGCTGTTTTTT
cdr3_aa: CASRGTSLGPSLAGELFF
v_call: TRBV5-4
clone_size: -
d_call: -
cdr3_length: 18
j_call: TRBJ2-2

cdr3_nt: TGTGCCAGCAGTTTATTATCCTACGAGCAGTACTTC
cdr3_aa: CASSLLSYEQYF
v_call: TRBV28
clone_size: -
d_call: -
cdr3_length: 12
j_call: TRBJ2-7

cdr3_nt: TGTGCCAGCAGCGGGAAGGACAGCTCCTACAATGAGCAGTTCTTC
cdr3_aa: CASSGKDSSYNEQFF
v_call: TRBV7-3
clone_size: few
d_call: -
cdr3_length: 15
j_call: TRBJ2-1

cdr3_nt: TGTGCCAGCAGCTTAAAGGCGCCGGGGTCGCACCAAGAGACCCAGTACTTC
cdr3_aa: CASSLKAPGSHQETQYF
v_call: TRBV7-3
clone_size: -
d_call: -
cdr3_length: 17
j_call: TRBJ2-5

cdr3_nt: TGTGCCAGCACTACAGCCAGCGACTGGAACGAGCAGTACTTC
cdr3_aa: CASTTASDWNEQYF
v_call: TRBV28
clone_size: few
d_call: -
cdr3_length: 14
j_call: TRBJ2-7

cdr3_nt: TGTGCCAGCAGTTTTTCGGGTGGCGGGGAGCTGTTTTTT
cdr3_aa: CASSFSGGGELFF
v_call: TRBV28
clone_size: -
d_call: -
cdr3_length: 13
j_call: TRBJ2-2

cdr3_nt: TGTGCCAGCAGCCCATTGGGCCAAGAGACCCAGTACTTC
cdr3_aa: CASSPLGQETQYF
v_call: TRBV14
clone_size: -
d_call: -
cdr3_length: 13
j_call: TRBJ2-5

cdr3_nt: TGTGCCAGCAGCACAGGACCGATAAATCAGCCCCAGCATTTT
cdr3_aa: CASSTGPINQPQHF
v_call: TRBV9
clone_size: -
d_call: -
cdr3_length: 14
j_call: TRBJ1-5

cdr3_nt: TGTGCCATCAGTGACAGATCTGGGGTGTCACGTCTCAATGAGCAGTTCTTC
cdr3_aa: CAISDRSGVSRLNEQFF
v_call: TRBV10-3
clone_size: -
d_call: -
cdr3_length: 17
j_call: TRBJ2-1

cdr3_nt: TGCGCCAGCAGCCACCCCGGGGGGAACTACGAGCAGTACTTC
cdr3_aa: CASSHPGGNYEQYF
v_call: TRBV4-1
clone_size: -
d_call: TRBD2
cdr3_length: 14
j_call: TRBJ2-7

cdr3_nt: TGTGCCAGCAGCTTAGAAGGGTTTTCTGCTGAAGCTTTCTTT
cdr3_aa: CASSLEGFSAEAFF
v_call: TRBV7-2
clone_size: -
d_call: -
cdr3_length: 14
j_call: TRBJ1-1